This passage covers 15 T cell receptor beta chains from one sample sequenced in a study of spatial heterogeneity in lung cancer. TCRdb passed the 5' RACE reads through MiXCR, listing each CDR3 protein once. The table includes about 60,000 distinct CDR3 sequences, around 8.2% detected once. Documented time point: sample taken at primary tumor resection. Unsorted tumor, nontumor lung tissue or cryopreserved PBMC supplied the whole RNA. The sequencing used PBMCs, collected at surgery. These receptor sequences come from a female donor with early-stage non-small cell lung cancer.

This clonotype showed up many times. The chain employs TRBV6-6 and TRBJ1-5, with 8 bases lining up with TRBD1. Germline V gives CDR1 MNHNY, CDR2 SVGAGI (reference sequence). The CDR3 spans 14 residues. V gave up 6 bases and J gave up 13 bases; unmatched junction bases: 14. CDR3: CASSPGQGKAQQHF. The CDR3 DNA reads TGTGCCAGCAGCCCTGGACAGGGCAAGGCGCAGCAGCATTTT.

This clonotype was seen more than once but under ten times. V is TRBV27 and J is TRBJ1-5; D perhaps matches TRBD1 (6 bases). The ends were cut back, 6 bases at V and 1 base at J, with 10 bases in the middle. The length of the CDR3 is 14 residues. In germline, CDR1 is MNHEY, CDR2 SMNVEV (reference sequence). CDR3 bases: TGTGCCAGCAGGGCGGGGGGCAGCAATCAGCCCCAGCATTTT. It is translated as CASRAGGSNQPQHF.

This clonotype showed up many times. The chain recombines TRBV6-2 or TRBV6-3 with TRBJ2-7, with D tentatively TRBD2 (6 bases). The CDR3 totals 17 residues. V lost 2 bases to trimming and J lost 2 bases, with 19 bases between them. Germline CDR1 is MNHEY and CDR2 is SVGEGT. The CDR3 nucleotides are TGTGCCAGCAGTTACGCGTTGTATGGGACTCCAACCTACGAGCAGTACGTC. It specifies CASSYALYGTPTYEQYV.

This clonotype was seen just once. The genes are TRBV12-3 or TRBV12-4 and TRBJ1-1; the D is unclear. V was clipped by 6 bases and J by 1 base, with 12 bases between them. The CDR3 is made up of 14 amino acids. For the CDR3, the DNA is TGTGCCAGCAGCTCCCCCCCAGAGAACACTGAAGCTTTCTTT. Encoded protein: CASSSPPENTEAFF.

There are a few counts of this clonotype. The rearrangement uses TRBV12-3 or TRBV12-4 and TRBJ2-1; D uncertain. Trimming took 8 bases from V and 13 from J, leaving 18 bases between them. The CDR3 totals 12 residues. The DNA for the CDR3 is TGTGCCAGCGGGCAGCCCTCTGGACGTCAGTTCTTC. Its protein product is CASGQPSGRQFF.

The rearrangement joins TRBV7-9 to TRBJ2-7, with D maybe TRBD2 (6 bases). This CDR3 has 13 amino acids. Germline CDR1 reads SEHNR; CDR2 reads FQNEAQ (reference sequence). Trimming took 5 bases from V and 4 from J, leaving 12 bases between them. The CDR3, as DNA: TGTGCCAGCAGCCCGGGACTTCTGTACGAGCAGTACGTC. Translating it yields CASSPGLLYEQYV.

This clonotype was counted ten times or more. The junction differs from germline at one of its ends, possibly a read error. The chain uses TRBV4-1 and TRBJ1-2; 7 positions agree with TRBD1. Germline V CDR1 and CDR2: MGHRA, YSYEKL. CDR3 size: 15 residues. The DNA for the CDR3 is TGCACCAGCAGCCAACCCAAGACAGGGAACTATGGCTACACCTTC. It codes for CTSSQPKTGNYGYTF.

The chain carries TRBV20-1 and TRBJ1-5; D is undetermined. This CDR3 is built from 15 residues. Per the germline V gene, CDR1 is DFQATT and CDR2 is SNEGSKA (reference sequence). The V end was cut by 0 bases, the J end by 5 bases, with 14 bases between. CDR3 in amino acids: CSARDRQAGDQPQHF. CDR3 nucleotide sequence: TGCAGTGCTAGAGATCGGCAGGCTGGGGATCAGCCCCAGCATTTT.

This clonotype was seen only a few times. The CDR3 bases are TGTGCCAGCAGTTATAGCACTGCCGGGGTAATATGGGGCTACACCTTC. It encodes CASSYSTAGVIWGYTF. V is TRBV12-3 or TRBV12-4 and J is TRBJ1-2; no clear D gene. The length of the CDR3 is 16 residues. V was pared by 4 bases and J by 8 bases, with 23 bases between.

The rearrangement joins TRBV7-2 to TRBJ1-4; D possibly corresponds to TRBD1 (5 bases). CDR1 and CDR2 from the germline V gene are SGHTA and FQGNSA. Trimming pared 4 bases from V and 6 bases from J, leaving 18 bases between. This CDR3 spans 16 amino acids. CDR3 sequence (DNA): TGTGCCAGCAGCTCCCCTTCAGGGTCCGCATATGAAAAACTGTTTTTT. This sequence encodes CASSSPSGSAYEKLFF.

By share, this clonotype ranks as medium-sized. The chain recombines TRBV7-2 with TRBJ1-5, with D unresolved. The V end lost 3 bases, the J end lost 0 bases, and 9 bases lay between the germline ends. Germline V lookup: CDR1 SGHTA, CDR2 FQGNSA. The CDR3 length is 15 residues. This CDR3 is CASSLTVYSNQPQHF. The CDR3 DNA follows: TGTGCCAGCAGCTTGACGGTCTATAGCAATCAGCCCCAGCATTTT.

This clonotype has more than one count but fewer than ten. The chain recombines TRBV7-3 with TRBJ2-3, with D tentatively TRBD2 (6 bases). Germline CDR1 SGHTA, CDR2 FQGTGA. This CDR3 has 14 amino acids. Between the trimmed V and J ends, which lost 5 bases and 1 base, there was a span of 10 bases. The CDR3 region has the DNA TGTGCCAGCAGCCCGGGACTTCGCACAGATACGCAGTATTTT. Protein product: CASSPGLRTDTQYF.

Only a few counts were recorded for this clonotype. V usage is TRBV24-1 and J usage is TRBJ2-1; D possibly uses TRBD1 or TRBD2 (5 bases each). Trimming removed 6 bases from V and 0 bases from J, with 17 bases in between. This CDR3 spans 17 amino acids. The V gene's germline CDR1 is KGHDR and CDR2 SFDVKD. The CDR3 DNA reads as TGTGCCACCAGTCCCTCCAGTGGGACCCACTCCTACAATGAGCAGTTCTTC. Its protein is CATSPSSGTHSYNEQFF.

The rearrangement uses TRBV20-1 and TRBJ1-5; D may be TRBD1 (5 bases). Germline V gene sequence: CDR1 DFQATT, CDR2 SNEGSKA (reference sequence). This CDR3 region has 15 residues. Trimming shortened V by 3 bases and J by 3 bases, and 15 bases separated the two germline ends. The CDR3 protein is CSASPPGMINQPQHF. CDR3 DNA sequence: TGCAGTGCTAGTCCCCCAGGGATGATCAATCAGCCCCAGCATTTT.

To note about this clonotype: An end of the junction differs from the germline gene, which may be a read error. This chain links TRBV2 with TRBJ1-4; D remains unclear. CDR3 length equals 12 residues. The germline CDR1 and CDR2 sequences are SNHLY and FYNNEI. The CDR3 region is CVSKQDNEKLFF. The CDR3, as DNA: TGTGTCAGCAAACAAGATAATGAAAAACTGTTTTTT.